The 17 T cell receptor beta chains below were found in one sample sequenced in a study of cytomegalovirus exposure and HLA in healthy donors. PCR employed 60 Vbeta and 13 Jbeta primers. Sequenced by immunoSEQ multiplex PCR; TCRdb stores in-frame clones only, minus some. The sample lists some 110,000 clones, 55% to 80% occurring once. Specimen: PBMCs. These receptors were collected from a woman younger than 45 in good health and CMV-seronegative.

In DNA, the CDR3 is TGTGCCAGCAGCTTAGGGACAGGGGGTATCTCCTACGAGCAGTACTTC. Translated: CASSLGTGGISYEQYF. The chain uses TRBV13 and TRBJ2-7; the match to TRBD1 covers 9 bases. The V gene's germline CDR1 is PRHDT and CDR2 FYEKMQ (reference sequence). The CDR3 spans 16 residues. Germline trimming cut 0 bases from V and 0 bases from J; bases unmatched to any gene: 3.

In this sample, this clone is medium-sized. CDR3 residues: CASSQSPGQGAYEQYF. CDR3 nucleotides: TGCGCCAGCAGCCAAAGCCCGGGACAGGGGGCTTACGAGCAGTACTTC. The chain couples TRBV4-3 to TRBJ2-7; 12 bases match TRBD1. The CDR3 has 16 amino acids. Germline V gene sequence: CDR1 LGHNA, CDR2 YSLEER. V lost 2 bases and J lost 4; bases outside the gene matches: 6.

This clone appeared once. The chain recombines TRBV29-1 with TRBJ2-5; 9 nucleotides align to TRBD1. The CDR3 is made up of 12 amino acids. From germline, CDR1 is SQVTM and CDR2 ANQGSEA. Unmatched junction bases numbered 3, after V lost 6 bases and J lost 4 bases. CDR3: CSVQGAGETQYF. The CDR3 DNA sequence: TGCAGCGTACAGGGGGCGGGAGAGACCCAGTACTTC.

The V call is TRBV5-1, the J call TRBJ2-7; possibly TRBD1 for D (5 bases). The CDR3 covers 16 residues. The V end was cut by 0 bases, the J end by 4 bases, with 17 bases between. Germline values: CDR1 SGHRS, CDR2 YFSETQ. CDR3 in amino acids: CASSLGGGAGEYEQYF. CDR3 sequence (DNA): TGCGCCAGCAGCTTGGGGGGTGGGGCTGGCGAGTACGAGCAGTACTTC.

This clone was seen once. The gene calls are TRBV5-4 and TRBJ2-5, with a tentative D call TRBD1 (6 bases). V lost 3 bases and J lost 5, with 17 bases in between. CDR1 and CDR2 from the germline V gene are SGHNT and YYREEE (reference sequence). The CDR3 spans 15 residues. The DNA for the CDR3 is TGTGCCAGCAGCTCGAGCCCCGGTCAGGGGGAGACCCAGTACTTC. This sequence encodes CASSSSPGQGETQYF.

The gene calls are TRBV11-2 and TRBJ2-1, with D uncertain. This CDR3 spans 17 amino acids. The V end was cut by 0 bases, the J end by 3 bases, with 15 bases between. Germline lookup yields CDR1 SGHAT and CDR2 FQNNGV. CDR3: CASSLDLSTGIYNEQFF. The CDR3 DNA sequence: TGTGCCAGCAGCTTAGATCTCTCCACCGGTATCTACAATGAGCAGTTCTTC.

V is TRBV18 and J is TRBJ1-1, with 7 nucleotides matching TRBD1. The germline gives CDR1 KGHSH, CDR2 LQKENI. J gave up 8 bases and V 2 bases, and 5 bases lay outside the gene matches. The CDR3 has 13 amino acids. The CDR3 loop reads CASSPAKGQEAFF. CDR3 nucleotide sequence: TGTGCCAGCTCACCAGCCAAGGGACAGGAAGCTTTCTTT.

This rearrangement joins TRBV19 to TRBJ1-2, with a possible D match to TRBD1 (6 bases). CDR3 length: 14 amino acids. V was clipped by 3 bases and J by 6 bases, with 14 bases between them. Germline CDR1 LNHDA, CDR2 SQIVND (reference sequence). In DNA form, the CDR3 reads TGTGCCAGTAGTATCTGGACAGCCAGGGATGGCTACACCTTC. It specifies CASSIWTARDGYTF.

The chain has TRBV5-1 and TRBJ1-2, with 7 bases matching TRBD1. CDR3 length: 15 residues. In germline, CDR1 is SGHRS, CDR2 YFSETQ. Trimming took 3 bases from V and 4 from J; bases not matched to a gene: 9. The DNA for the CDR3 is TGCGCCAGCAGCTCTACCCGGGACAGAGCCTATGGCTACACCTTC. This codes for CASSSTRDRAYGYTF.

This clone appeared once. The chain couples TRBV30 to TRBJ1-2, with D possibly TRBD1 on 6 matching bases. The length of the CDR3 is 15 residues. Looked up from germline, CDR1 is GTSNPN and CDR2 is SVGIG (reference sequence). V lost 0 bases and J lost 3, with 14 bases in between. DNA for the CDR3: TGTGCCTGGAGTGTAAGTGGGGGCCCCTACTATGGCTACACCTTC. Translation: CAWSVSGGPYYGYTF.

Only a few counts were recorded for this clone. J is TRBJ2-1 and V is TRBV29-1; 8 bases line up with TRBD2. Unmatched junction bases numbered 15, after V lost 6 bases and J lost 8 bases. Germline-derived CDR1 and CDR2 are SQVTM and ANQGSEA. The CDR3 has 15 residues. The CDR3: CSVAGGTGGVDEQFF. The DNA of the CDR3 is TGCAGCGTCGCGGGCGGCACGGGAGGGGTGGATGAGCAGTTCTTC.

J is TRBJ2-5 and V is TRBV30; 8 nucleotides align to TRBD2. Losses at the gene ends were 3 bases for V and 5 bases for J; bases not matched to a gene: 8. CDR3 length equals 14 residues. Germline-derived CDR1 and CDR2 are GTSNPN and SVGIG (reference sequence). CDR3: CAWSFPGGPETQYF. In nucleotides, the CDR3 is TGTGCCTGGAGCTTTCCGGGAGGGCCTGAGACCCAGTACTTC.

This clone was observed once. The rearrangement joins TRBV2 to TRBJ1-5, with TRBD1 identical over 7 bases. CDR1 is SNHLY, CDR2 FYNNEI, per germline. The junction had 4 bases not matched to a gene; V was cut back by 8 bases and J by 0 bases. The CDR3 is 14 residues long. The CDR3 is CASSGGNSNQPQHF. CDR3 bases: TGTGCCAGCTCAGGGGGTAATAGCAATCAGCCCCAGCATTTT.

This clone was picked up one time. V usage is TRBV5-1 and J usage is TRBJ2-5; TRBD1 matches at 7 bases. The DNA end is a closer match to TRBJ2-7, so the J assignment may be wrong. The CDR3 runs to 16 residues. Germline V gene sequence: CDR1 SGHRS, CDR2 YFSETQ. The CDR3 DNA reads TGCGCCAGCAGCCGGACCGGGACAGATATTTCCTACGAGCAGTACTTC. It codes for CASSRTGTDISYEQYF.

This rearrangement joins TRBV6-5 to TRBJ2-1, with 8 positions matching TRBD1. Germline V gene data show CDR1 as MNHEY and CDR2 as SVGAGI. V was pared by 2 bases and J by 5 bases, with 2 bases of the junction left unmatched. The CDR3 has 14 amino acids. In nucleotides, the CDR3 is TGTGCCAGCAGTTACCTGACAGGGGACAATGAGCAGTTCTTC. Translation: CASSYLTGDNEQFF.

The chain couples TRBV14 to TRBJ2-7; 8 bases fit TRBD1. The V gene end was trimmed by 0 bases and the J gene end by 2 bases; junction bases not matched to a gene: 6. There are 16 residues in the CDR3. Germline V gives CDR1 SGHDN, CDR2 FVKESK. Here the CDR3 reads CASSQENWDRPYEQYF. The CDR3 nucleotides are TGTGCCAGCAGCCAAGAAAATTGGGACAGGCCCTACGAGCAGTACTTC.

This chain joins TRBV16 and TRBJ1-5; no reliable D call. Germline V CDR1 and CDR2: KGHSY, FQNENV. The CDR3 is made up of 14 amino acids. Trimming took off 2 bases at V and 7 bases at J, with 12 bases between the two ends. The CDR3: CASSQGREGQPQHF. As DNA, the CDR3 is TGTGCCAGCAGCCAAGGGAGGGAGGGACAGCCCCAGCATTTT.